The present entry profiles one T cell receptor beta chain with its context. This clone's antigen is unknown. This record belongs to a study of T cell clusters in autoimmune cytopenias (dated by TCRdb to the late 2010s). Study-wide context: A mean age of about 53 years and a median age of roughly 59 years were recorded for the healthy donor controls, of whom about half of the roughly 43 were female. Per sample, TRB sequencing gave a median depth of approximately 54,000 reads and a median of around 2,400 distinct TRB clonotypes. In autoimmune cytopenia patients, peripheral blood TRB and IGH repertoires were sequenced during active disease and over treatment follow-up, together with healthy, CLL and autoimmune hepatitis controls. The goal of the study was to determine whether autoimmune cytopenia patients have a disease-specific immune repertoire signature that could serve as a blood-based biomarker. For primary cytopenia, fewer than 30 age-matched healthy donors were used as controls, and for secondary cytopenia, some 15 age-matched CLL patients were used as controls. The comparison group for autoimmune hepatitis repertoires was 23 healthy donors matched for age and sex.

TRB amplification used about 260 ng of peripheral blood genomic DNA, tens of thousands of genome equivalents, per sample. Multiplex PCR with a touch-down protocol amplified TRB rearrangements, with the TRB-A and TRB-B primer pools combined in a single tube. Illumina adapters and sample indices were attached to the amplicons through two consecutive PCR reactions using Phusion HS II polymerase. After gel purification with the NucleoSpin Gel and PCR Clean-up kit, the amplicons were quantified by Qubit and checked for quality on an Agilent 2100 Bioanalyzer. Sequencing of the libraries was done on an Illumina MiSeq with paired-end, single-indexed, 600-cycle runs. The source study handled its data this way. Alignment and assembly of TRB reads were performed with MiXCR version 2.1.12 and the default MiXCR reference library. A clone was defined by each unique CDR3 nucleotide sequence, and analysis was restricted to productive sequences with at least two reads. Repertoire diversity was assessed with alpha-parameterized diversity profiles (alpha 0 to 5), including the Shannon (alpha 1) and Simpson (alpha 2) indices, which were computed with an R script. Combinatorial TRB VJ usage was computed with the tcR package and compared between cohorts by principal component analysis with ade4. GLIPH was used to cluster TCRbeta CDR3s in pairs of cohorts matched for age and read depth, and a Wilcoxon test was used to compare cluster frequencies. TCRdb reanalyzed the reads, keeping one entry per CDR3 protein sequence and omitting DNA. None of the V and J calls come from the authors' own analysis; TCRdb made them. The table for this sample records about 6,100 distinct CDR3 sequences. The ten top clones hold approximately 7.2% of the sample.

Taken from cysteine to phenylalanine, the CDR3 has 21 residues. No DNA was logged. The germline V gene encodes CDR1 DFQATT and CDR2 SNEGSKA (reference sequence). Summary of the overall study and its limitations: In the comparison of secondary cytopenia with CLL, the cluster-lack signature was not observed, apparently because the dominant lymphoma-associated repertoire masked the signature. The T cell clusters were defined in silico only, and their functional role remained to be validated experimentally. TRB repertoire shifts, with less even repertoires in secondary cytopenia and CLL, mostly reflected lymphoma bias rather than autoimmunity. GLIPH suggested that primary autoimmune cytopenia patients lacked physiological T cell clusters: 45 to 55 clusters were exclusive to healthy donors versus approximately 18 exclusive to patients. Approximately 3-fold more exclusive TRB clusters were observed in healthy donors than in active autoimmune hepatitis patients, consistent with an autoimmunity-wide signature.

These data were also reused for a study on T cell repertoires in aging, cancer and after chemotherapy. The second study also describes: The donors fell into six age groups ranging from 30 or younger to 70 or older, and each group had at least three individuals. Healthy donor control TCR repertoires were recorded over several months to years and showed clear clonal overlap across re-sampling. Roughly 8.8 million TCR reads were contained in the full dataset. Significantly lower blood TCR diversity and higher clonality were observed in untreated patients with hematological or solid cancers than in age-matched healthy donors. In healthy donors, the decline in TCR diversity with age was mainly due to loss of richness, whereas in cancer patients loss of evenness also played a role. In both cancer cohorts, median generation probability rose over the chemotherapy interval, which suggests that the repertoire was reconstituted through rebound thymic output. According to the authors, the repertoire data do not permit conclusions about immunological memory after chemotherapy. To look at immunoaging and at how T cells reconstitute after chemotherapy, the study profiled TCR beta repertoires in peripheral blood from both healthy donors and cancer patients. Alongside 95 healthy donors serving as a reference group, the cohort included 200 to 250 cancer patients, of whom more than 90 had hematological cancers and 124 had solid cancers. Processing of the TRB sequences was carried out with MiXCR versions 2.12 and 3.0.5. The repertoire metrics were Shannon diversity, evenness, clonality (calculated as one minus evenness), and diversity profiles parameterized by alpha from 0 to 5. Generation probabilities of clones in paired pre- and post-chemotherapy samples were computed with the IGoR algorithm.

The receptor comes from a human donor in good health. This receptor chain uses TRBV20-1 and TRBJ2-1; the D call of TRBD1 rests on TCRdb alone, since no DNA is present to check it. The sequencing input was peripheral blood. CDR3 sequence: CSARDGGSRDRGRSSYNEQFF.